Below, 23 T cell receptor beta chains from the same sample are listed, as sequenced in a study of blood T cell repertoires in COVID-19. TCRdb keeps only in-frame clones here, not all; method: immunoSEQ multiplex PCR. The repertoire holds tens of thousands of clones, with 90% as singletons. Sequencing used peripheral blood. Receptor source: a man over 45 with acute or convalescent COVID-19.

V and J are TRBV14 and TRBJ2-3; 8 positions match TRBD1. Germline V gives CDR1 SGHDN, CDR2 FVKESK. V shed 4 bases, J shed 2 bases, and the junction held 5 bases outside the gene matches. The CDR3 extends over 15 amino acids. CDR3 loop: CASSRDRGYTDTQYF. CDR3 in DNA: TGTGCCAGCAGCCGAGACAGGGGATACACAGATACGCAGTATTTT.

The genes are TRBV29-1 and TRBJ2-1; 7 nucleotides line up with TRBD1. The CDR3 length is 14 residues. The germline V gene encodes CDR1 SQVTM and CDR2 ANQGSEA. The V and J ends lost 7 bases and 7 bases, in that order; junction bases with no gene match: 13. DNA for the CDR3: TGCAGCGGTTTCTCGGCGACAGGGCTTAATGAGCAGTTCTTC. This translates into CSGFSATGLNEQFF.

The chain is built from TRBV7-8 and TRBJ1-5, with D tentatively TRBD1 (6 bases). Trimming removed 5 bases from V and 3 bases from J, with 20 bases in between. From germline, CDR1 is SGHVS and CDR2 FQNEAQ. This CDR3 has 17 amino acids. CDR3 in amino acids: CASSRTTGLTYNQPQHF. CDR3 nucleotides: TGTGCCAGCAGCCGTACAACAGGGTTGACGTACAATCAGCCCCAGCATTTT.

V usage is TRBV29-1 and J usage is TRBJ1-1; 8 bases fit TRBD1. CDR1 is SQVTM, CDR2 ANQGSEA, per germline. J was trimmed by 1 base and V by 6 bases; bases with no gene match: 4. CDR3 length: 13 amino acids. CDR3 region: CSVKTGGNTEAFF. DNA for the CDR3: TGCAGCGTGAAAACAGGGGGGAACACTGAAGCTTTCTTT. The whole variable domain, filled in from reference TRBV29-1 and TRBJ1-1, reads SAVISQKPSRDICQRGTSLTIQCQVDSQVTMMFWYRQQPGQSLTLIATANQGSEATYESGFVIDKFPISRPNLTFSTLTVSNMSPEDSSIYLCSVKTGGNTEAFFGQGTRLTVV.

The V gene is TRBV6-5, the J gene TRBJ1-5; 9 positions agree with TRBD1. V was clipped by 6 bases and J by 7 bases; unmatched bases: 7. This CDR3 is 14 amino acids long. In germline, CDR1 is MNHEY, CDR2 SVGAGI. The CDR3 protein is CASSLQGASQPQHF. The CDR3 DNA reads TGTGCCAGCAGCCTACAGGGGGCGAGCCAGCCCCAGCATTTT.

The chain carries TRBV3-1 (or the pseudogene TRBV3-2) and TRBJ1-5; D unclear. This CDR3 is 14 amino acids long. Germline V gene data show CDR1 as LGHDT and CDR2 as YNNKEL (reference sequence). V was trimmed by 3 bases and J by 1 base, leaving 7 bases between them. As DNA, the CDR3 is TGTGCCAGCAGCCACGGGAGCAGCAATCAGCCCCAGCATTTT. Translation gives CASSHGSSNQPQHF.

The V gene is TRBV4-1, the J gene TRBJ1-2; 8 nucleotides align to TRBD1. V lost 5 bases to trimming and J lost 5 bases; unmatched junction nucleotides: 13. The CDR3 covers 16 residues. Germline V gives CDR1 MGHRA, CDR2 YSYEKL. As DNA, the CDR3 is TGCGCCAGCAGCAAACAGGGGGGGACAGTCGTTTATGGCTACACCTTC. Its protein product is CASSKQGGTVVYGYTF.

The chain employs TRBV18 and TRBJ2-1; 7 bases align to TRBD2. Germline V gives CDR1 KGHSH, CDR2 LQKENI. CDR3 length: 17 amino acids. Trimming cost V 4 bases and J 0 bases; bases outside gene matches: 9. The CDR3 spells CASSLSSGGSSYNEQFF. The CDR3 DNA reads as TGTGCCAGCTCACTCTCTAGCGGAGGGAGCTCCTACAATGAGCAGTTCTTC.

The J gene is TRBJ2-1, the V gene TRBV28; D might be TRBD2 (6 bases). This CDR3 is 15 amino acids long. Germline V CDR1 and CDR2: MDHEN, SYDVKM. V lost 7 bases to trimming and J lost 4 bases, with 17 bases between them. CDR3 nucleotide sequence: TGTGCCAGCACCAACGGGGGAACATCGTACAATGAGCAGTTCTTC. Its translation is CASTNGGTSYNEQFF.

The J gene is TRBJ2-1, the V gene TRBV13; 8 positions match TRBD2. CDR3 length: 15 residues. With V trimmed by 5 bases and J by 5 bases, 8 bases remained unmatched. Germline loops: CDR1 PRHDT, CDR2 FYEKMQ (reference sequence). DNA for the CDR3: TGTGCCAGCAGCCGTCAGCGGGAGATCAACAATGAGCAGTTCTTC. Its translation: CASSRQREINNEQFF.

The rearrangement uses TRBV15 and TRBJ2-1, with D tentatively TRBD1 (6 bases). Per the germline V gene, CDR1 is LNHNV and CDR2 is YYDKDF (reference sequence). Trimming pared 5 bases from V and 6 bases from J, leaving 17 bases between. The CDR3 consists of 15 residues. For the CDR3, the DNA is TGTGCCACCAGCCGTAGAGGACAGATTGGCAATGAGCAGTTCTTC. Translating gives CATSRRGQIGNEQFF.

The chain joins TRBV12-5 to TRBJ1-1, with D possibly TRBD1 on 6 matching bases. Germline V gene sequence: CDR1 LGHNT, CDR2 FRNRAP. This CDR3 has 15 amino acids. V was clipped by 5 bases and J by 3 bases, with 16 bases between them. The CDR3, as DNA: TGTGCTAGTGGTCCCACAGGGATAAAGTACACTGAAGCTTTCTTT. Amino acid sequence: CASGPTGIKYTEAFF.

In DNA form, the CDR3 reads TGCGCCAGCAGGTCCCGGGGAGAAGCTTTCTTT. The encoded protein is CASRSRGEAFF. The chain employs TRBV10-1 and TRBJ1-1; D not certain. With 6 bases removed from V and 8 bases from J, the gap between germline ends came to 10 bases. The CDR3 sequence is 11 residues long. CDR1 is WNHNN, CDR2 SYGVQD, per germline (reference sequence).

There are a few counts of this clone. Within the sample, other DNA sequences also encode this same CDR3. The chain has TRBV3-1 (or the pseudogene TRBV3-2) and TRBJ1-5, with 8 positions matching TRBD1. The CDR3 totals 15 residues. CDR1 is LGHDT and CDR2 is YNNKEL in the germline V gene (reference sequence). The ends lost 3 bases at V and 0 bases at J; junction bases unmatched: 1. Here the CDR3 reads CASSQGQDSNQPQHF. CDR3 nucleotide sequence: TGTGCCAGCAGCCAGGGACAGGATAGCAATCAGCCCCAGCATTTT.

The gene calls are TRBV4-1 and TRBJ1-1; 7 bases match TRBD1. Per the germline V gene, CDR1 is MGHRA and CDR2 is YSYEKL. The V and J ends lost 4 bases and 0 bases, in that order; junction bases with no gene match: 2. The CDR3 runs to 14 residues. The CDR3 protein is CASSRTGVNTEAFF. CDR3 nucleotide sequence: TGCGCCAGCAGCCGAACAGGGGTGAACACTGAAGCTTTCTTT.

The genes are TRBV2 and TRBJ2-2, with 8 nucleotides matching TRBD1. The length of the CDR3 is 16 residues. V was pared by 6 bases and J by 3 bases, with 9 bases of the junction left unmatched. CDR1 and CDR2 (germline): SNHLY, FYNNEI. CDR3 in amino acids: CASRVDRGRYTGELFF. As DNA, the CDR3 is TGTGCCAGCAGGGTTGACAGGGGAAGGTACACCGGGGAGCTGTTTTTT.

The chain employs TRBV6-5 and TRBJ2-2; no reliable D call. Trimming removed 6 bases at V and 4 bases at J, with 6 bases between. CDR1 and CDR2 from the germline V gene are MNHEY and SVGAGI. There are 12 residues in the CDR3. CDR3 coding DNA: TGTGCCAGCAGAGAGCTCACCGGGGAGCTGTTTTTT. Its translation: CASRELTGELFF.

The chain uses TRBV5-1 and TRBJ1-6, with 10 bases identical to TRBD1. The V segment lost 3 bases and the J segment 9 bases; nucleotides outside the gene matches: 6. The CDR3 is 15 residues long. Germline CDR1 SGHRS, CDR2 YFSETQ. The CDR3 spells CASSSTGGSGSPLHF. The CDR3 nucleotides read TGCGCCAGCAGCTCGACAGGGGGCTCGGGTTCACCCCTCCACTTT.

V and J are TRBV30 and TRBJ1-1; D remains unclear. Trimming took 0 bases from V and 8 from J, leaving 10 bases between them. This CDR3 region has 12 residues. Per the germline V gene, CDR1 is GTSNPN and CDR2 is SVGIG (reference sequence). This CDR3 is CAWSVRRGEAFF. The CDR3 nucleotides read TGTGCCTGGAGTGTCCGGAGAGGGGAAGCTTTCTTT.

This clone occurred once. The chain uses TRBV6-5 and TRBJ2-7, with D possibly being TRBD2 (5 bases). Germline loops: CDR1 MNHEY, CDR2 SVGAGI. Trimming took off 6 bases at V and 1 base at J, with 7 bases between the two ends. The CDR3 is 12 amino acids. In DNA form, the CDR3 reads TGTGCCAGCAGCCGGGGATCCTACGAGCAGTACTTC. Translating gives CASSRGSYEQYF.

The genes are TRBV24-1 and TRBJ2-2; maybe TRBD1 (5 bases). Germline CDR1 KGHDR, CDR2 SFDVKD. V gave up 12 bases and J gave up 3 bases, with 19 bases separating them. This CDR3 has 15 amino acids. CDR3 in amino acids: CAAEHSGSDTGELFF. DNA for the CDR3: TGTGCCGCCGAACACTCAGGGTCGGACACCGGGGAGCTGTTTTTT.

The count of this clone is one. The chain carries TRBV19 and TRBJ2-7, with 7 bases identical to TRBD2. This CDR3 is 17 amino acids long. Germline loops: CDR1 LNHDA, CDR2 SQIVND (reference sequence). V lost 0 bases and J lost 0; bases outside the gene matches: 8. The CDR3 loop reads CASSIDGEGGLSYEQYF. In DNA form, the CDR3 reads TGTGCCAGTAGTATAGACGGGGAGGGCGGGCTCTCCTACGAGCAGTACTTC.

The chain carries TRBV3-1 (or the pseudogene TRBV3-2) and TRBJ2-7; 8 nucleotides line up with TRBD2. CDR1 LGHDT and CDR2 YNNKEL come from the germline V gene (reference sequence). V trimming: 4 bases; J trimming: 3 bases; junction bases outside the gene matches: 8. CDR3 length: 15 amino acids. The CDR3 nucleotides read TGTGCCAGCAGCCTGGGGGCGGGGGGAAGCTACGAGCAGTACTTC. This gives the protein CASSLGAGGSYEQYF.